This T cell receptor beta chain was captured by sequencing in a study of cytomegalovirus exposure and HLA in healthy donors. Here immunoSEQ multiplex PCR was the method, and the copy in TCRdb shows in-frame clones only, minus some. This table has fewer than 400,000 clones, 86% appearing once. General observations from the study: High specificity and sensitivity for cytomegalovirus status were reported for the classifier. Despite most TCR sequences being rare, some public TCRs occurred in many donors. TCR beta chains numbering some 150 were designated cytomegalovirus-associated. Specific recognition of CMV antigens was confirmed in vitro for a few chains (all CMV-associated).

For this clone: The antigen is unknown.

Germline V CDR1 and CDR2: SGHAT, FQNNGV. The V gene lost 5 bases and the J gene lost 10 bases, with 9 bases spanning the gap. The CDR3 has 11 residues. The genes are TRBV11-2 and TRBJ2-1; D is unresolved. This receptor was identified in a woman younger than 30 in good health and CMV-seronegative. Sequences were obtained from PBMCs. This CDR3 is CASSPLGEQFF. The CDR3 nucleotides are TGTGCCAGCAGCCCGCTAGGAGAGCAGTTCTTC.